The clone carrying this T cell receptor (beta chain) was counted between two and nine times. What it binds is unknown. Next came a second PCR, run for about 7 to 11 cycles, which used a sample-barcoded 5' primer along with a J-beta primer mix. Sequencing recovered at least 3 million CDR3-containing paired-end reads from each sample. TCRdb fed the 5' RACE reads into MiXCR, producing one record per CDR3 protein. The sample lists about 930,000 distinct CDR3 sequences; approximately 32% were seen once. This sample was taken from a study of blood T cells in healthy people across ages. Findings and caveats of the study: Estimates based on one million T cells were treated as lower bounds.

These data also formed part of another study, on T cells of mothers and their children. That work contributes: Healthy Caucasian mothers, a few in number, and their six children were the donors. In related and unrelated pairs alike, thymic selection shapes TCR recombination output, with inherited differences minor.

Sequenced material: blood. The TCR originated in a middle-aged woman in good health.

The CDR3: CASIGVSYEQYF. The CDR3, as DNA: TGTGCCAGCATCGGAGTTTCCTACGAGCAGTACTTC. The chain recombines TRBV2 with TRBJ2-7; D is ambiguous. Germline loops: CDR1 SNHLY, CDR2 FYNNEI. CDR3 length equals 12 residues. The ends were cut back, 7 bases at V and 1 base at J, with 8 bases in the middle.